Each of the 27 T cell receptor beta chains below was sequenced from the same sample in a study of OX40 agonist ivuxolimab in advanced cancers. Repertoires were generated with immunoSEQ multiplex PCR, while TCRdb's copy carries only in-frame clones and drops some. The table lists over 85,000 clones, 84% of them singletons. Sequences were derived from CD4+ or CD8+ T cells sorted from blood, sampled in a trial of the OX40 agonist ivuxolimab. All receptors come from an adult with an advanced solid tumor such as melanoma, head and neck, liver or kidney cancer.

J is TRBJ1-6 and V is TRBV11-2; no definite D call. CDR1 and CDR2 from the germline V gene are SGHAT and FQNNGV. CDR3 length: 18 amino acids. V was pared by 5 bases and J by 9 bases, with 26 bases between. The CDR3 nucleotides are TGTGCCAGCAGCCCAATACTCCGAAAAATGTCGCGGGGTTCACCCCTCCACTTT. Translated, it gives CASSPILRKMSRGSPLHF.

DNA of the CDR3: TGTGCCAGCAGCTTAGTACCGGAGGTAAACACCATATATTTT. This encodes CASSLVPEVNTIYF. The V gene is TRBV7-2, the J gene TRBJ1-3; D ambiguous. Germline loops: CDR1 SGHTA, CDR2 FQGNSA. V lost 1 base and J 6 bases, leaving 10 bases between the germline ends. The CDR3 totals 14 residues.

The chain carries TRBV5-6 and TRBJ1-6, with D possibly TRBD1 on 5 matching bases. The germline V and J ends were trimmed by 4 bases and 0 bases, with 20 bases remaining between them. Germline CDR1 SGHDT, CDR2 YYEEEE. This CDR3 comprises 19 residues. CDR3 region: CASSKRRMKGSSYNSPLHF. The CDR3 DNA is TGTGCCAGCAGCAAAAGGAGGATGAAGGGGAGCTCCTATAATTCACCCCTCCACTTT. The full variable domain, its missing parts supplied by reference TRBV5-6 and TRBJ1-6, is DAGVTQSPTHLIKTRGQQVTLRCSPKSGHDTVSWYQQALGQGPQFIFQYYEEEERQRGNFPDRFSGHQFPNYSSELNVNALLLGDSALYLCASSKRRMKGSSYNSPLHFGNGTRLTVT.

The gene calls are TRBV15 and TRBJ2-2; TRBD1 is a possible D gene (6 bases). The CDR3 is 15 residues long. Trimming cost V 3 bases and J 4 bases, with 12 bases left between them. The germline V gene encodes CDR1 LNHNV and CDR2 YYDKDF (reference sequence). This CDR3 is CATSSEDSVTGELFF. The CDR3 DNA is TGTGCCACCAGCAGTGAGGACAGTGTCACCGGGGAGCTGTTTTTT.

The rearrangement joins TRBV7-9 to TRBJ2-3; D not certain. The CDR3 totals 14 residues. Germline V CDR1 and CDR2: SEHNR, FQNEAQ (reference sequence). V lost 0 bases to trimming and J lost 4 bases, with 8 bases between them. Here the CDR3 reads CASSLATGPDTQYF. In DNA, the CDR3 is TGTGCCAGCAGCTTAGCAACTGGGCCAGATACGCAGTATTTT.

This clone was counted a single time. This chain uses TRBV7-2 with TRBJ2-7, with 9 bases that match TRBD2. The junction had 7 bases not matched to a gene; V was cut back by 1 base and J by 6 bases. Germline CDR1 and CDR2: SGHTA and FQGNSA. The CDR3 spans 15 residues. The CDR3 coding sequence is TGTGCCAGCAGCTTAGAAGGCGGGGGGGCCCGCGAGCAGTACTTC. Translating gives CASSLEGGGAREQYF. Based on the CDR3 plus reference TRBV7-2 and TRBJ2-7, the full variable domain is GAGVSQSPSNKVTEKGKDVELRCDPISGHTALYWYRQSLGQGLEFLIYFQGNSAPDKSGLPSDRFSAERTGGSVSTLTIQRTQQEDSAVYLCASSLEGGGAREQYFGPGTRLTVT.

The V call is TRBV29-1, the J call TRBJ1-4, with D unresolved. V was clipped by 6 bases and J by 8 bases, with 16 bases between them. CDR3 size: 13 residues. Germline values: CDR1 SQVTM, CDR2 ANQGSEA. In DNA form, the CDR3 reads TGCAGCGTGGCTCACAGACTAGGAGAAAAACTGTTTTTT. Protein sequence: CSVAHRLGEKLFF.

The genes are TRBV7-9 and TRBJ1-6, with 9 bases matching TRBD1. CDR3 length: 13 amino acids. Trimming removed 5 bases from V and 10 bases from J; junction bases left unmatched: 3. Per germline, CDR1 SEHNR and CDR2 FQNEAQ (reference sequence). The CDR3 DNA is TGTGCCAGCAGCCGGGACAGGGAATCACCCCTCCACTTT. Translating gives CASSRDRESPLHF.

This sequence joins TRBV4-1 and TRBJ2-1, with no clear D. The CDR3 has 18 residues. V shed 1 base and J shed 7 bases, with 23 bases lying between them. The V gene's germline CDR1 is MGHRA and CDR2 YSYEKL. CDR3: CASSQGPWQRKLSNEQFF. The CDR3 nucleotides read TGCGCCAGCAGCCAAGGCCCCTGGCAGCGAAAACTTTCAAATGAGCAGTTCTTC.

V usage is TRBV7-7 and J usage is TRBJ2-1; 11 nucleotides line up with TRBD2. V shed 0 bases and J 3 bases; nucleotides not matched to a gene: 4. The CDR3 totals 17 residues. The germline CDR1 and CDR2 sequences are SSHAT and FNYEAQ (reference sequence). As DNA, the CDR3 is TGTGCCAGCAGCTTAGCGGGAGGGACTAGCGGCTACAATGAGCAGTTCTTC. This codes for CASSLAGGTSGYNEQFF. The entire variable domain, with the rest obtained from reference TRBV7-7 and TRBJ2-1, is as follows: GAGVSQSPRYKVTKRGQDVTLRCDPISSHATLYWYQQALGQGPEFLTYFNYEAQPDKSGLPSDRFSAERPEGSISTLTIQRTEQRDSAMYRCASSLAGGTSGYNEQFFGPGTRLTVL.

This clone was observed a single time. The chain combines TRBV28 with TRBJ1-2, with D tentatively TRBD1 (5 bases). There are 14 residues in the CDR3. Germline V gene data show CDR1 as MDHEN and CDR2 as SYDVKM. The V gene lost 6 bases and the J gene lost 5 bases, with 16 bases spanning the gap. CDR3 in amino acids: CASSPGQSGYGYTF. The CDR3 bases are TGTGCCAGCAGCCCCGGACAATCTGGATATGGCTACACCTTC.

The chain carries TRBV10-1 and TRBJ2-5; a weak D match, TRBD1 (5 bases). This CDR3 comprises 13 residues. With 5 bases removed from V and 0 bases from J, the gap between germline ends came to 7 bases. The germline V gene encodes CDR1 WNHNN and CDR2 SYGVQD (reference sequence). CDR3 loop: CASSKTDQETQYF. The CDR3 DNA is TGCGCCAGCAGTAAGACAGACCAAGAGACCCAGTACTTC.

The gene calls are TRBV5-1 and TRBJ1-3; no clear D. Trimming took off 6 bases at V and 2 bases at J, with 12 bases between the two ends. CDR3 length equals 14 residues. The germline V gene has CDR1 SGHRS and CDR2 YFSETQ. This chain's CDR3 is CASKPDNAGNTIYF. The CDR3 DNA reads as TGCGCCAGCAAGCCCGACAACGCTGGAAACACCATATATTTT. The whole variable domain, remainder taken from reference TRBV5-1 and TRBJ1-3, is KAGVTQTPRYLIKTRGQQVTLSCSPISGHRSVSWYQQTPGQGLQFLFEYFSETQRNKGNFPGRFSGRQFSNSRSEMNVSTLELGDSALYLCASKPDNAGNTIYFGEGSWLTVV.

The rearrangement links TRBV7-9 to TRBJ2-7, with D perhaps given as TRBD1 or TRBD2 (5 bases each). Germline loops: CDR1 SEHNR, CDR2 FQNEAQ (reference sequence). There are 14 residues in the CDR3. Trimming removed 0 bases at V and 0 bases at J, with 6 bases between. The CDR3 protein is CASSLAGDSYEQYV. CDR3 sequence (DNA): TGTGCCAGCAGCTTAGCGGGGGACTCCTACGAGCAGTACGTC.

This chain links TRBV7-2 with TRBJ2-5, with 9 bases identical to TRBD2. Germline CDR1 and CDR2: SGHTA and FQGNSA. The CDR3 has 13 amino acids. CDR3 in amino acids: CAGWAGGQETQYF. For the CDR3, the DNA is TGTGCGGGCTGGGCGGGGGGGCAAGAGACCCAGTACTTC.

The rearrangement joins TRBV7-6 to TRBJ2-3; TRBD2 agrees at 7 bases. The junction had 7 bases not matched to a gene; V was cut back by 1 base and J by 3 bases. The CDR3 runs to 16 residues. CDR1 SGHVS and CDR2 FNYEAQ come from the germline V gene. Here the CDR3 reads CASSLEASGKTDTQYF. In nucleotides, the CDR3 is TGTGCCAGCAGCTTAGAGGCTAGCGGTAAAACAGATACGCAGTATTTT.

The chain combines TRBV18 with TRBJ1-2, with D perhaps matching TRBD1 (6 bases). The CDR3 extends over 16 amino acids. Germline CDR1 KGHSH, CDR2 LQKENI. Trimming cost V 3 bases and J 3 bases, with 17 bases left between them. The CDR3 nucleotides read TGTGCCAGCTCACCCCAAGGGGGGCGCGACGACTATGGCTACACCTTC. Amino acid sequence: CASSPQGGRDDYGYTF.

This clone was detected a few times. The V and J genes are TRBV7-6 and TRBJ1-3; tentatively, D is TRBD1 (5 bases). CDR3 size: 13 residues. The V gene's germline CDR1 is SGHVS and CDR2 FNYEAQ. V lost 5 bases to trimming and J lost 8 bases, with 13 bases between them. CDR3 sequence reads: CASSRDRGDTIYF. The CDR3 DNA follows: TGTGCCAGCAGCCGGGACCGGGGAGACACCATATATTTT.

This clone has just a few counts. The J gene is TRBJ1-6, the V gene TRBV5-1, with D perhaps matching TRBD1 (6 bases). The V gene lost 0 bases and the J gene lost 9 bases, with 10 bases spanning the gap. The CDR3 is made up of 14 amino acids. Germline V gene data show CDR1 as SGHRS and CDR2 as YFSETQ. The CDR3 DNA reads as TGCGCCAGCAGCTTGGGAGGGGGAAGTTCACCCCTCCACTTT. Translated, it gives CASSLGGGSSPLHF.

The genes are TRBV7-3 and TRBJ2-1, with TRBD2 matching over 9 bases. The CDR3 spans 15 residues. With 4 bases clipped from V and 6 bases from J, the junction kept 7 bases outside the gene matches. Per germline, CDR1 SGHTA and CDR2 FQGTGA. The CDR3 DNA follows: TGTGCCAGCAGCTCACTAGCGGGCGGGGCCAATGAGCAGTTCTTC. This encodes CASSSLAGGANEQFF.

This clone was recorded a few times. The chain uses TRBV5-5 and TRBJ1-2; D is undetermined. The V gene's germline CDR1 is SGHKS and CDR2 YYEKEE (reference sequence). The CDR3 is 14 amino acids. Trimming left V 3 bases short and J 4 bases short, with 13 bases between. The CDR3, as DNA: TGTGCCAGCAGCTCCGAAGGGCTTATCTATGGCTACACCTTC. Protein sequence: CASSSEGLIYGYTF.

The chain uses TRBV4-3 and TRBJ1-1; D is possibly TRBD1 (5 bases). The CDR3 length is 16 residues. Germline CDR1 is LGHNA and CDR2 is YSLEER. Trimming shortened V by 1 base and J by 3 bases, and 15 bases separated the two germline ends. In nucleotides, the CDR3 is TGCGCCAGCAGCCAAGCCACGTCACAGGACCACACTGAAGCTTTCTTT. It specifies CASSQATSQDHTEAFF.

The V gene is TRBV6-6, the J gene TRBJ1-5; D unclear. V was trimmed by 8 bases and J by 3 bases, leaving 14 bases between them. Germline CDR1 MNHNY, CDR2 SVGAGI (reference sequence). This CDR3 has 14 residues. The CDR3 nucleotides are TGTGCCAGCGGGAGGACGACTCACAATCAGCCCCAGCATTTT. This translates into CASGRTTHNQPQHF.

This sequence joins TRBV27 and TRBJ1-2; D is possibly TRBD1 (5 bases). Trimming removed 3 bases from V and 0 bases from J, with 17 bases in between. Per the germline V gene, CDR1 is MNHEY and CDR2 is SMNVEV (reference sequence). The CDR3 runs to 17 residues. This CDR3 is CASSLYSQGATNYGYTF. For the CDR3, the DNA is TGTGCCAGCAGTTTGTACTCCCAAGGGGCGACTAACTATGGCTACACCTTC.

The chain joins TRBV6-6 to TRBJ1-5, with 8 bases matching TRBD1. This CDR3 has 16 residues. Germline V gene sequence: CDR1 MNHNY, CDR2 SVGAGI (reference sequence). The V gene end was trimmed by 5 bases and the J gene end by 1 base; junction bases not matched to a gene: 7. Here the CDR3 reads CASSGADRGSNQPQHF. The CDR3 nucleotides read TGTGCCAGCAGTGGGGCCGACAGGGGAAGCAATCAGCCCCAGCATTTT.

The chain joins TRBV29-1 to TRBJ2-6; 8 nucleotides agree with TRBD1. V trimming: 8 bases; J trimming: 0 bases; junction bases outside the gene matches: 12. This CDR3 comprises 17 residues. Per the germline V gene, CDR1 is SQVTM and CDR2 is ANQGSEA. The DNA of the CDR3 is TGCAGCACCCTCGGAGGGGACAGGTACTCTGGGGCCAACGTCCTGACTTTC. Its protein product is CSTLGGDRYSGANVLTF.

This chain uses TRBV7-3 with TRBJ2-5; 7 bases match TRBD2. Germline loops: CDR1 SGHTA, CDR2 FQGTGA. The CDR3 runs 15 residues. V lost 4 bases, J lost 5 bases, and 10 bases stayed unmatched. The CDR3, as DNA: TGTGCCAGCAGCTCCCAGGCGGGGGAGCAGGAGACCCAGTACTTC. Translated, it gives CASSSQAGEQETQYF.